Below, one T cell receptor (beta chain) is given with its context. In the study's own analysis: Reference gene primer amplification in the assay estimated nucleated cell counts. Libraries were prepared by immunoSEQ multiplex PCR; TCRdb keeps only in-frame clonotypes and omits some of them. The V and J calls and clone size come from that table; D and trimming were worked out from the DNA. The sample yields roughly 160,000 clones, about 80% seen once. The sample belongs to a study of blood T cell repertoires in COVID-19. At the level of the study: The origin of the acute and convalescent COVID-19 samples was the United States, Italy and Spain.

V lost 3 bases and J lost 12, with 15 bases in between. Per germline, CDR1 SNHLY and CDR2 FYNNEI. CDR3 length: 13 residues. This clonotype was obtained from a man between 65 and 85 years old with active or convalescent COVID-19. The material sequenced was peripheral blood. The rearrangement joins TRBV2 to TRBJ2-1; D call uncertain. CDR3 sequence (DNA): TGTGCCAGCAGTGATGATGGCAGGCCAGCGCAGTTCTTC. This codes for CASSDDGRPAQFF.